This TCR beta chain was recorded in a study of cytomegalovirus exposure and HLA in healthy donors. Broader study findings: Trimming of TCR beta V- and J-genes showed a link, identified in a later analysis, to a missense DCLRE1C variant. As was reported, the HLA-A and HLA-B alleles of most subjects were accurately predicted from TCR beta sequences.

This CDR3 is built from 14 residues. Germline V gives CDR1 MNHEY, CDR2 SMNVEV (reference sequence). V lost 3 bases and J lost 7; bases outside the gene matches: 6. This clone was seen once. The antigen is unknown. The PCR made use of 60 Vbeta and 13 Jbeta primers. Method: immunoSEQ multiplex PCR; TCRdb's copy keeps in-frame clones and lacks some. The repertoire has 95,000 to 150,000 clones, around 80% of them found once; the top ten carry approximately 1%. The source of this sequence is a woman under 40 in good health and CMV-seronegative. This chain connects TRBV27 to TRBJ1-5, with 7 bases that match TRBD1. Source material: PBMCs. Here the CDR3 DNA reads TGTGCCAGCAGTTTCCAGGGGGTTGGACAGCCCCAGCATTTT. Translation: CASSFQGVGQPQHF.